This T cell receptor beta chain was observed in a study of blood T cells in healthy people across ages. Study outcomes and limitations: What prevented conclusive comparison of naive and antigen-experienced cells was that PBMCs were unsorted.

This clonotype was seen a few times. What it binds is unknown. The germline CDR1 and CDR2 sequences are LNHDA and SQIVND (reference sequence). CDR3 length: 12 residues. The V gene lost 3 bases and the J gene lost 2 bases, with 2 bases spanning the gap. Every donor contributed roughly 10 milliliters of peripheral blood by blood draw. Total RNA extracted from each sample amounted to at least 6 micrograms. A sample-barcoded 5' primer and a J-beta primer mix were used in a second PCR of about 6 to 12 cycles. Every sample gave at least 2.5 million paired-end reads containing CDR3. TCRdb reanalysed the 5' RACE reads using MiXCR and keeps one entry per CDR3 protein. The table shows around 1.7 million distinct CDR3 sequences, with over 25% occurring only once.

The genes are TRBV19 and TRBJ2-1; D ambiguous. The clonotype originates from a woman aged 25 to 45 in good health. The sample comprised blood. The CDR3 DNA follows: TGTGCCAGTAGTATGACCTACAATGAGCAGTTCTTC. Its protein is CASSMTYNEQFF.